This T cell receptor (beta chain) came from a study of blood T cell repertoires in COVID-19. Background on the study: Donors in the United States, Italy and Spain gave samples during acute or convalescent COVID-19.

Clones were read by immunoSEQ multiplex PCR, and TCRdb kept only the in-frame ones, dropping some. In the table there are over 350,000 clones, 87% of which are singletons. Recovered Cohort 3 donors showed two negative PCRs, clearance, or symptom resolution. V dropped 6 bases and J dropped 2 bases, with 11 bases sitting between them. This CDR3 has 14 residues. From germline, CDR1 is MDHEN and CDR2 SYDVKM. Sequenced sample: PBMCs or T cells enriched from blood (not recorded which). The receptor was derived from a woman in her forties or fifties who had recovered from COVID-19. The rearrangement uses TRBV28 and TRBJ2-4, with D tentatively TRBD2 (6 bases). Here the CDR3 DNA reads TGTGCCAGCAGCGATAGCGGATCCAAAAACATTCAGTACTTC. Encoded protein: CASSDSGSKNIQYF.